Below are 9 T cell receptor beta chains sequenced from a single sample in a study of blood T cell repertoires in COVID-19. The data were produced by immunoSEQ multiplex PCR, yet TCRdb's version contains in-frame clones alone and is incomplete. Of roughly 400,000 clones in the sample, approximately 91% were seen once. Material: PBMCs or T cells enriched from blood (not recorded which). The receptors shown here come from a woman aged 40 to 55 with acute COVID-19.

The J gene is TRBJ2-2, the V gene TRBV27; TRBD2 agrees at 7 bases. This CDR3 spans 18 amino acids. V gave up 0 bases and J gave up 4 bases; unmatched junction bases: 11. The germline V gene has CDR1 MNHEY and CDR2 SMNVEV (reference sequence). The CDR3 DNA sequence: TGTGCCAGCAGTTTATCGGGATGGGGGGGGATGGGCACCGGGGAGCTGTTTTTT. This sequence encodes CASSLSGWGGMGTGELFF.

The V call is TRBV30, the J call TRBJ1-4; D possibly corresponds to TRBD1 (5 bases). Germline CDR1 GTSNPN, CDR2 SVGIG (reference sequence). V shed 4 bases and J shed 8 bases, with 11 bases lying between them. CDR3 length: 12 amino acids. In nucleotides, the CDR3 is TGTGCCTGGAATCCCGGGGGGGAAAAACTGTTTTTT. Translation: CAWNPGGEKLFF.

J is TRBJ1-1 and V is TRBV18; 8 nucleotides agree with TRBD1. The V gene's germline CDR1 is KGHSH and CDR2 LQKENI. The CDR3 is 14 residues long. Trimming took 3 bases from V and 5 from J; bases not matched to a gene: 5. Here the CDR3 reads CASSPRQGKTEAFF. CDR3 sequence (DNA): TGTGCCAGCTCACCCCGACAGGGGAAGACTGAAGCTTTCTTT.

V usage is TRBV5-1 and J usage is TRBJ1-2; 8 bases map to TRBD1. CDR1 and CDR2 from the germline V gene are SGHRS and YFSETQ. The CDR3 is made up of 17 amino acids. V lost 1 base, J lost 1 base, and 9 bases stayed unmatched. CDR3 loop: CASSLTGTGFNNYGYTF. For the CDR3, the DNA is TGCGCCAGCAGCTTGACCGGGACAGGATTCAATAACTATGGCTACACCTTC. The variable domain in full, completed from reference TRBV5-1 and TRBJ1-2, reads KAGVTQTPRYLIKTRGQQVTLSCSPISGHRSVSWYQQTPGQGLQFLFEYFSETQRNKGNFPGRFSGRQFSNSRSEMNVSTLELGDSALYLCASSLTGTGFNNYGYTFGSGTRLTVV.

The gene calls are TRBV5-8 and TRBJ1-5; D call uncertain. Between the trimmed V and J ends, which lost 0 bases and 3 bases, there was a span of 7 bases. This CDR3 region has 14 residues. Germline-derived CDR1 and CDR2 are SGHTS and YDEGEE. CDR3: CASSLARSNQPQHF. In DNA form, the CDR3 reads TGTGCCAGCAGCTTGGCGCGTTCCAATCAGCCCCAGCATTTT.

The gene calls are TRBV9 and TRBJ2-5; D gene uncertain. Germline lookup yields CDR1 SGDLS and CDR2 YYNGEE. This CDR3 contains 14 residues. Between the trimmed V and J ends, which lost 4 bases and 7 bases, there was a span of 17 bases. CDR3 nucleotides: TGTGCCAGCAGCCCCCAGCTTGCCGGCGGGACCCAGTACTTC. Translating it yields CASSPQLAGGTQYF.

The chain combines TRBV29-1 with TRBJ1-1; D perhaps matches TRBD1 (6 bases). With 7 bases removed from V and 5 bases from J, the gap between germline ends came to 14 bases. Germline-derived CDR1 and CDR2 are SQVTM and ANQGSEA. This CDR3 is 12 amino acids long. The CDR3 DNA reads TGCAGCGCCCAACAGGGAAAGACTGAAGCTTTCTTT. As protein: CSAQQGKTEAFF.

The J gene is TRBJ1-2, the V gene TRBV4-2, with D maybe TRBD1 (5 bases). The germline gives CDR1 LGHNA, CDR2 YNFKEQ. V was shortened by 2 bases and J by 6 bases, with 16 bases between the two germline ends. The length of the CDR3 is 15 residues. CDR3 residues: CASSQIPGAGNGYTF. The CDR3, as DNA: TGTGCCAGCAGCCAAATCCCTGGGGCAGGAAATGGCTACACCTTC.

The chain recombines TRBV27 with TRBJ1-2, with D possibly being TRBD1 (5 bases). Looked up from germline, CDR1 is MNHEY and CDR2 is SMNVEV (reference sequence). V lost 4 bases and J lost 5, with 11 bases in between. The CDR3 is 13 amino acids. CDR3 DNA sequence: TGTGCCAGCAGTTCACCTGACAGATATGGCTACACCTTC. Its protein product is CASSSPDRYGYTF.